This T cell receptor (beta chain) is drawn from a study of T cells after yellow fever vaccination. This clonotype has a count of ten or more. Antigen: not known. The TCR cDNA carried a universal primer site and UMIs from 5'RACE template switching. TCRdb analysed the 5' RACE reads with MiXCR anew, one entry per CDR3 protein. This table has 150,000 to 200,000 distinct CDR3 sequences, 9.5% to 12% appearing once. Trimming removed 0 bases from V and 4 bases from J, with 22 bases in between. Germline V gene lookup returns CDR1 SGHDT and CDR2 YYEEEE. CDR3 size: 18 residues. Study-wide findings and caveats: Once the booster was given, most primary-vaccination clones reappeared, at about 97% for CD4 and over 85% for CD8. The secondary T-cell response peaked on day 5, not day 15, but was weaker.

The receptor was isolated from a man between 18 and 35 years old who received the YFV17D yellow fever vaccine. This chain connects TRBV5-6 to TRBJ2-5; tentatively, D is TRBD1 (5 bases). Sequencing used CD8+ T cells sorted from PBMCs, obtained 15 days after the yellow fever booster vaccination. CDR3 sequence reads: CASSLARASRSGGETQYF. CDR3 in DNA: TGTGCCAGCAGCTTGGCCAGGGCATCACGGTCGGGTGGAGAGACCCAGTACTTC. Supplemented by reference TRBV5-6 and TRBJ2-5, the full variable domain reads DAGVTQSPTHLIKTRGQQVTLRCSPKSGHDTVSWYQQALGQGPQFIFQYYEEEERQRGNFPDRFSGHQFPNYSSELNVNALLLGDSALYLCASSLARASRSGGETQYFGPGTRLLVL.